Below, one TCR beta chain is given with its context. CDR1 is MNHEY, CDR2 SMNVEV, per germline (reference sequence). Trimming removed 3 bases at V and 1 base at J, with 10 bases between. The CDR3 runs to 14 residues. One entry per CDR3 protein, called by TCRdb with MiXCR from the PCR reads. The sample has just over 95,000 distinct CDR3 sequences, roughly a quarter seen once. These data originate in a study of molecular identifiers for immune sequencing clone quantification. J is TRBJ2-7 and V is TRBV27, with D perhaps matching TRBD2 (5 bases). This sequence originates from a human donor in good health. Some libraries in this study had Jurkat cell RNA spiked in. What was sequenced was naive CD8+ T cells from blood, with Jurkat cell RNA spiked in. Subset indicated: FACS-sorted CD8+CD4-CCR7+CD45RA+ naive T cells. The CDR3 is CASSFTGISYEQYF. In nucleotides, the CDR3 is TGTGCCAGCAGTTTTACGGGGATATCCTACGAGCAGTACTTC.